This T cell receptor beta chain was identified during a study of blood T cell repertoires in COVID-19. As for the study in general: Some COVID-19 samples were acute and others convalescent; all came from the United States, Italy and Spain. T cells, B-cell-depleted T cells, or PBMCs supplied cDNA or gDNA.

This clone is medium-sized in the sample. The CDR3 is made up of 15 amino acids. Measured with immunoSEQ multiplex PCR; TCRdb has only the in-frame clones, and not every one. The sample consists of roughly 230,000 clones, 80% to 90% of them appearing once. The source material was peripheral blood. This TCR came from a man aged 45 to 65 with acute or convalescent COVID-19. This chain joins TRBV21-1 and TRBJ1-2; TRBD1 is taken as the D call from the table, unchecked against the DNA. TRBV21-1 is termed a pseudogene. CDR3 bases: TGTGCCAGCAGCACCTCGACAGAGACTAACTATGGCTACACCTTC. Amino acid sequence: CASSTSTETNYGYTF.